The source of this TCR beta chain is a study of CD8 T cells in Susac syndrome. This clonotype was seen only once. The CDR3 spans 13 residues. V gave up 7 bases and J gave up 2 bases, with 14 bases separating them. Germline V lookup: CDR1 DFQATT, CDR2 SNEGSKA (reference sequence). cDNA came from approximately 0.5 to 1 ug RNA primed by random hexamers. TCRdb re-analysed the immunoSEQ multiplex PCR reads in MiXCR, keeping a single row per CDR3 protein. The sample lists about 130,000 distinct CDR3 sequences, approximately 94% occurring once. Material: CD4+ T cells from PBMCs. This sequence was found in a human donor with multiple sclerosis. This chain links TRBV20-1 with TRBJ1-1; a weak D match, TRBD1 (6 bases). The CDR3 sequence is CSVTNGGNTEAFF. The DNA of the CDR3 is TGCAGTGTCACGAACGGGGGCAACACTGAAGCTTTCTTT.